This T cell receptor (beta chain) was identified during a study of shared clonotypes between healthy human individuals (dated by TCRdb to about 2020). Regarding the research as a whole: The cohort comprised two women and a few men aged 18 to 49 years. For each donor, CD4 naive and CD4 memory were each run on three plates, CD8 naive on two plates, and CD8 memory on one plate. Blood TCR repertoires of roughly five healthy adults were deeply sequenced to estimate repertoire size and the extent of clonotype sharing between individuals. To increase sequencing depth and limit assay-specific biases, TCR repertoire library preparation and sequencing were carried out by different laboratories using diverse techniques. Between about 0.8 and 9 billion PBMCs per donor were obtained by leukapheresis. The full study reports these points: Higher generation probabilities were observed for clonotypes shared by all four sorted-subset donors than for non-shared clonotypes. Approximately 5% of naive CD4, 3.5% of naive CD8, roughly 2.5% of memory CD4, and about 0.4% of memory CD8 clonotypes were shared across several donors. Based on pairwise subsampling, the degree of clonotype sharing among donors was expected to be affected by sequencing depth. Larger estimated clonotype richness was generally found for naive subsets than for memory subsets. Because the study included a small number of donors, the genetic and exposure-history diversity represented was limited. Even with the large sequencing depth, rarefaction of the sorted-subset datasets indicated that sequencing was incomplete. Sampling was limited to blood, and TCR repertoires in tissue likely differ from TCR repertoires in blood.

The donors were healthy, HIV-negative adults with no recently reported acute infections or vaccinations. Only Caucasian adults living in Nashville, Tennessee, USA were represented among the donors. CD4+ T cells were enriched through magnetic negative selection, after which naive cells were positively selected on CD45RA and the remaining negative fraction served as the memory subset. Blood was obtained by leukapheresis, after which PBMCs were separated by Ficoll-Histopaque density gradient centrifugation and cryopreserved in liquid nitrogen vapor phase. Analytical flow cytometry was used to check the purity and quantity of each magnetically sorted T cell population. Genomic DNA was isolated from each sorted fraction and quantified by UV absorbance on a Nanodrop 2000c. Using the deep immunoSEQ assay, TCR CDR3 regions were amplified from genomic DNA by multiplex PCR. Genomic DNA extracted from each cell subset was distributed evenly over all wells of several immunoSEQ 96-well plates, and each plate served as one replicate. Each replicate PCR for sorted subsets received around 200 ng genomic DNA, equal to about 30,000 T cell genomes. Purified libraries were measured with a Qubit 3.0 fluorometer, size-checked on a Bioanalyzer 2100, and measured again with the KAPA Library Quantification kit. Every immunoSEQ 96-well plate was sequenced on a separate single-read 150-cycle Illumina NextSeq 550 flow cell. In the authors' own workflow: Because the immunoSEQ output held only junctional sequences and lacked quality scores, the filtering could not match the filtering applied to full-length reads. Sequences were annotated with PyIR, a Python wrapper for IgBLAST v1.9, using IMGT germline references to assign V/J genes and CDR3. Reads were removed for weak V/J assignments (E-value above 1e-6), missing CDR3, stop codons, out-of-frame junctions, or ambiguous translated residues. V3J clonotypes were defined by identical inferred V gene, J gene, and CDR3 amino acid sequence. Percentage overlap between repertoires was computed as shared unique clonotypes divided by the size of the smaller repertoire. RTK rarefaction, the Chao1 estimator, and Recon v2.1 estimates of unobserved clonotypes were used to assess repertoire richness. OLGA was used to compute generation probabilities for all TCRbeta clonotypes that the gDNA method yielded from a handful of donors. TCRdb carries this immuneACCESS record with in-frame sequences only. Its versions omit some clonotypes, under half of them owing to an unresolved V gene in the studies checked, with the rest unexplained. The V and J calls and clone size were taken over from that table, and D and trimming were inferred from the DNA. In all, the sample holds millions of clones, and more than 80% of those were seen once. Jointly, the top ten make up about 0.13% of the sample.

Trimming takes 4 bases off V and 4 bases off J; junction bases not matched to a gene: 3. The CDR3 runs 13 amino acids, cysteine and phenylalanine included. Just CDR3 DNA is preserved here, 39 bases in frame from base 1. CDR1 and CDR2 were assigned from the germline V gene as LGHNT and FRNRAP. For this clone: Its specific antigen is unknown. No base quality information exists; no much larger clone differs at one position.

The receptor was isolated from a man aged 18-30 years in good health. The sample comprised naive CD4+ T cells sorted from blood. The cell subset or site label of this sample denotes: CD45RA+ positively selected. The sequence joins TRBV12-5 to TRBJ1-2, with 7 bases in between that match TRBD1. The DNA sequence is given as TGTGCTAGTGGTTCCAGGGACAGCTATGGCTACACCTTC. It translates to CASGSRDSYGYTF.